The 11 T cell receptor beta chains below all came from one sample that was sequenced in a study of blood T cells in healthy people across ages. Next came a second PCR, run for about 6 to 12 cycles, which used a sample-barcoded 5' primer along with a J-beta primer mix. TCRdb recomputed calls from the 5' RACE reads with MiXCR, one row per CDR3 protein. The table lists around 1.5 million distinct CDR3 sequences, about 31% of them singletons. The sequencing sample was made of blood. The receptors were gathered from a woman under 40 in good health.

The chain is built from TRBV29-1 and TRBJ1-1, with D hard to call. Germline assignment: CDR1 SQVTM and CDR2 ANQGSEA. The CDR3 has 10 residues. Trimming removed 5 bases at V and 6 bases at J, with 7 bases between. The CDR3, as DNA: TGCAGCGTTTGGGTCCCTGAAGCTTTCTTT. It yields the protein CSVWVPEAFF.

This chain uses TRBV30 with TRBJ1-4; no definite D call. CDR1 is GTSNPN and CDR2 is SVGIG in the germline V gene (reference sequence). This CDR3 is built from 13 residues. V dropped 0 bases and J dropped 5 bases, with 7 bases sitting between them. This CDR3 reads CAWSVARNEKLFF. Written as DNA, the CDR3 is TGTGCCTGGAGTGTAGCGAGAAATGAAAAACTGTTTTTT.

The chain is built from TRBV11-1 and TRBJ2-5, with TRBD2 as a possible D gene (5 bases). CDR3 size: 16 residues. Germline CDR1 is SGHAT and CDR2 is FQDESV (reference sequence). Trimming stripped 5 bases from V and 3 bases from J, with 19 bases between. CDR3 in amino acids: CASSQSTGGSEETQYF. In nucleotides, the CDR3 is TGTGCCAGCAGCCAATCAACGGGCGGGTCCGAAGAGACCCAGTACTTC.

This clonotype was seen more than once but under ten times. J is TRBJ2-5 and V is TRBV4-2; the D gene is possibly TRBD1 (5 bases). This CDR3 comprises 14 residues. Germline V gene data show CDR1 as LGHNA and CDR2 as YNFKEQ. V was cut by 5 bases and J by 11 bases, with 21 bases left in between. CDR3 sequence: CASSSQGARREQYF. The CDR3 DNA reads as TGTGCCAGCAGCTCCCAGGGTGCGCGGCGAGAGCAGTACTTC.

This clonotype was detected only once. This chain links TRBV28 with TRBJ2-7, with 8 bases lining up with TRBD2. The V gene end was trimmed by 5 bases and the J gene end by 3 bases; junction bases not matched to a gene: 9. The germline gives CDR1 MDHEN, CDR2 SYDVKM. The CDR3 spans 15 residues. The CDR3 here is CASSAPGLEHYEQYF. As DNA, the CDR3 is TGTGCCAGCAGTGCACCGGGACTAGAGCACTACGAGCAGTACTTC.

In its sample, this clonotype was seen many times. The rearrangement joins TRBV3-1 to TRBJ2-3; TRBD2 aligns across 10 bases. Germline assignment: CDR1 LGHDT and CDR2 YNNKEL (reference sequence). Trimming removed 4 bases from V and 3 bases from J; junction bases left unmatched: 7. The CDR3 is 16 amino acids. CDR3 nucleotide sequence: TGTGCCAGCAGCCCCATAGCGGGAGGCCCGACAGATACGCAGTATTTT. This sequence encodes CASSPIAGGPTDTQYF.

The V gene is TRBV7-2, the J gene TRBJ2-4; D could derive from TRBD1 or TRBD2 (6 bases each). The J call may be incorrect, as the DNA end agrees better with TRBJ2-5. Germline V CDR1 and CDR2: SGHTA, FQGNSA. The CDR3 totals 19 residues. This CDR3 is CASSLVGGMWGTPGETQYF. CDR3 sequence (DNA): TGTGCCAGCAGCTTAGTAGGGGGGATGTGGGGGACACCTGGGGAGACCCAGTACTTC.

As for this clonotype: Just one base apart from a much larger clone, this may be a read error. This rearrangement joins TRBV5-1 to TRBJ2-5; maybe TRBD1 (6 bases). CDR1 is SGHRS, CDR2 YFSETQ, per germline. V dropped 4 bases and J dropped 5 bases, with 12 bases sitting between them. The CDR3 consists of 13 residues. The DNA of the CDR3 is TGCGCCAGCAGCAATCAGGGGACGGAGACCCAGTACTTC. Its protein is CASSNQGTETQYF.

Concerning this clonotype itself: Relative to the germline gene, one junction end is altered; a read error may explain this. This chain joins TRBV5-6 and TRBJ1-2; no definite D call. The CDR3 length is 14 residues. In germline, CDR1 is SGHDT, CDR2 YYEEEE. CDR3 amino acids: CASSSNPRAGGYTF. In DNA form, the CDR3 reads TGTGCCAGCAGCTCCAACCCCCGGGCCGGTGGCTACACCTTT.

Ten or more counts support this clonotype. V and J are TRBV4-1 and TRBJ2-7, with a possible D match to TRBD2 (6 bases). The length of the CDR3 is 14 residues. Trimming shortened V by 5 bases and J by 6 bases, and 17 bases separated the two germline ends. Germline V gene sequence: CDR1 MGHRA, CDR2 YSYEKL. This CDR3 reads CASSDKRGNGEQYF. CDR3 in DNA: TGCGCCAGCAGCGACAAACGGGGGAACGGCGAGCAGTACTTC.

This clonotype showed up just a few times. The gene calls are TRBV20-1 and TRBJ1-2, with TRBD1 matching 8 bases. Germline V lookup: CDR1 DFQATT, CDR2 SNEGSKA (reference sequence). This CDR3 region has 15 residues. After removal of 0 bases from V and 2 bases from J, the junction contained 5 bases not matched to a gene. The CDR3: CSARDLRTGNYGYTF. The DNA of the CDR3 is TGCAGTGCTAGAGATTTGAGGACAGGGAACTATGGCTACACCTTC.